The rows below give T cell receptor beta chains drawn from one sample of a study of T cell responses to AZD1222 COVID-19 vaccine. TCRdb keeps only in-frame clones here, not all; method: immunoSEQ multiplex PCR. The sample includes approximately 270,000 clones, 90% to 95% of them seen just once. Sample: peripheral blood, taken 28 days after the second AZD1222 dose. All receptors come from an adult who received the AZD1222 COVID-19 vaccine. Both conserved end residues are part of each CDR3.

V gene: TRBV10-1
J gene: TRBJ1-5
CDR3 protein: CASSENSNQPQHF

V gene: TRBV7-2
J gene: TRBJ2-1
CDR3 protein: CASSYPRGGISYNEQFF

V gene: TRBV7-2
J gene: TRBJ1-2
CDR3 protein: CASSYGQIYGYTF

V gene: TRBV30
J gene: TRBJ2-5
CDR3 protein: CAWSRTVEETQYF

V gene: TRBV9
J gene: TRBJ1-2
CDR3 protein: CASSVDNPRAGGYTF

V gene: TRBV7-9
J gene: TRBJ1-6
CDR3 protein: CASTAPGGRGHSPLHF

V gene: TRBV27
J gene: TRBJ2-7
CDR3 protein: CASSSRYEQYF

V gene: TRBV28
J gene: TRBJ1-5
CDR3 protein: CASSLGGRSNQPQHF

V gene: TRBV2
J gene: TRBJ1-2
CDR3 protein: CASSDGGNYGYTF

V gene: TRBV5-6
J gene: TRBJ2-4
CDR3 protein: CASSLGSIQYF

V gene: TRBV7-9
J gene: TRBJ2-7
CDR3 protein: CASSLSGTTSYEQYF

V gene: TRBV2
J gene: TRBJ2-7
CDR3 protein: CASQEGARVNEQYF

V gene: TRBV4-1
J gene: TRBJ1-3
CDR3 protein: CASTQWGGIAAGNTIYF

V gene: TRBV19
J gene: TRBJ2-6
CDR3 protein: CASSIGTKANVLTF

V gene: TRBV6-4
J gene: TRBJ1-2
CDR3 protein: CASTKAGTACTF

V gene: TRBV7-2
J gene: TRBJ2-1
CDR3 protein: CASSSLGLAGRGANNEQFF

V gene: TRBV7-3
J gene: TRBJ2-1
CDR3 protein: CASSSSSGQGQFF

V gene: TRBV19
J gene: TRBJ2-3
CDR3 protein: CASSLGTGGSYTQYF

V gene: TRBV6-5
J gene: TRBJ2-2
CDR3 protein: CASSYTIRNPGELFF

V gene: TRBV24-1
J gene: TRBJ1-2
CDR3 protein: CATMAGGRYTF

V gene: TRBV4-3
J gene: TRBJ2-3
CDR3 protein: CASSQDRATDTQYF

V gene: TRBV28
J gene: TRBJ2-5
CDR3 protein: CASSLSSGTATGSQYF

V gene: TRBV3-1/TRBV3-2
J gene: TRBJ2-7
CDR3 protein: CASSWAGATYEQYF

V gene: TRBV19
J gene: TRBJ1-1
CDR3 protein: CATCRDRGEAFF

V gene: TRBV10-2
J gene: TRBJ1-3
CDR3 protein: CASKEYGGNTIYF

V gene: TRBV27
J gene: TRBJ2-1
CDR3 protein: CASSLQSSYNEQFF

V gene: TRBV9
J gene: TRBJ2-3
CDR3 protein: CASSALAGVTDTQYF

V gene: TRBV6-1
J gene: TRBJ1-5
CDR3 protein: CASSERQGGQPQHF

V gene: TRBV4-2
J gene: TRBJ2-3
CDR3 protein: CASSQVGGVAGPERDTQYF

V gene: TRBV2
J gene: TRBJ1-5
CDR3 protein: CASSGGQNGNQPQHF

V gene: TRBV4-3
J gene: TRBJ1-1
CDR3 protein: CASSQDTGNTEAFF

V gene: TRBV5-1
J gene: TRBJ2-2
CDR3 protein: CAGRLQTDTGELFF

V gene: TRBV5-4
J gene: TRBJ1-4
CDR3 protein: CASSSDVSNEKLFF

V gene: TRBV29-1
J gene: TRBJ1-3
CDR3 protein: CSVADRTGGGNTIYF

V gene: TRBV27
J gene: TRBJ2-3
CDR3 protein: CASSSRFGDTQYF

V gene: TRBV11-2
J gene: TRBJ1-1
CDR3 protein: CASSWGAEAFF

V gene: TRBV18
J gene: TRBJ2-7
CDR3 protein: CASSPFPEYEQYF

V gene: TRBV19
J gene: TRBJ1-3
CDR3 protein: CATQSGTGNGNTIYF

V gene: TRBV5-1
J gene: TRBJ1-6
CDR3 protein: CASSLGQTNSPLHF

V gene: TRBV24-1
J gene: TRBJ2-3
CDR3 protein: CATSRGGNTDTQYF

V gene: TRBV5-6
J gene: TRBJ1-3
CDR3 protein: CASSPDRISGNTIYF

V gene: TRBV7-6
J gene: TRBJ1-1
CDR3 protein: CASSPRDSPNTEAFF

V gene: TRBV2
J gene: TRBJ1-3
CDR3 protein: CASSDTLLKDTIYF

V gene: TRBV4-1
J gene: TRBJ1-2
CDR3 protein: CASSQTRGRSNYGYTF

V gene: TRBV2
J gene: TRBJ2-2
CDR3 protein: CASSEGLAGRTGELFF

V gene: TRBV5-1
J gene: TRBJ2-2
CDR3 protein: CASSLEGTTGELFF